This T cell receptor (beta chain) was obtained from a study of immune cell composition in non-small cell lung cancer. As for the study in general: Histologic subtype was mainly adenocarcinoma or squamous cell carcinoma.

The table lists this clone with a count of one. As yet, its antigen is unknown. Study-wide results and caveats: Tumour-associated clones >0.5% occurred in approximately 31% of adenocarcinomas, roughly four fifths of squamous.

Per the germline V gene, CDR1 is MNHNS and CDR2 is SASEGT. Trimming cost V 2 bases and J 4 bases; bases outside gene matches: 7. The CDR3 loop spans 15 amino acids. Generated by immunoSEQ multiplex PCR, the TCRdb table keeps only in-frame clones and is missing some. The data contain about 6,600 clones, 78% of them singletons. The chain carries TRBV6-1 and TRBJ2-7; 8 bases match TRBD2. The TCR sequence derives from a human donor with non-small cell lung cancer. What was sequenced was lung tumor tissue. DNA of the CDR3: TGTGCCAGCAGTGAACCAGCGGGAGAGACTTACGAGCAGTACTTC. Protein: CASSEPAGETYEQYF.